Below are 32 T cell receptor beta chains sequenced from a single sample in a study of long-term antiretroviral therapy in people with HIV. The assay used was immunoSEQ (version v3.0), run at survey level. Clones were sequenced by immunoSEQ multiplex PCR, and TCRdb holds only the in-frame ones, with some missing. The sample has over 15,000 clones; approximately 80% are singletons. Sequenced material: unsorted PBMCs, taken 0.3 years after starting antiretroviral therapy. The receptors stem from a man aged 18 to 35 with HIV.

The CDR3 sequence is CAWSVLGDCNQPQHF. The CDR3 nucleotides read TGTGCCTGGAGTGTATTGGGGGACTGCAATCAGCCCCAGCATTTT. The V and J genes are TRBV30 and TRBJ1-5, with D tentatively TRBD1 (5 bases). The CDR3 is 15 amino acids. Germline V gives CDR1 GTSNPN, CDR2 SVGIG (reference sequence). Between the trimmed V and J ends, which lost 0 bases and 2 bases, there was a span of 11 bases.

This chain uses TRBV18 with TRBJ2-3; maybe TRBD2 (6 bases). V lost 3 bases, J lost 2 bases, and 15 bases lay in between. CDR3 length: 16 amino acids. Germline CDR1 KGHSH, CDR2 LQKENI. In DNA, the CDR3 is TGTGCCAGCTCACCTCGGGAGCTCGACTACACAGATACGCAGTATTTT. This gives the protein CASSPRELDYTDTQYF.

The chain uses TRBV4-2 and TRBJ2-2; 8 nucleotides align to TRBD1. The germline CDR1 and CDR2 sequences are LGHNA and YNFKEQ. This CDR3 region has 20 residues. V lost 0 bases and J lost 0; bases outside the gene matches: 12. The CDR3 sequence is CASSQEAGGKGIANTGELFF. The CDR3 DNA reads TGTGCCAGCAGCCAAGAGGCAGGGGGCAAGGGTATCGCGAACACCGGGGAGCTGTTTTTT.

This clone was seen only once. CDR3 sequence (DNA): TGTGCCAGCAGCTTAGGGGGACCCCGCCTCAGTCGGGAGACCCAGTACTTC. Translated: CASSLGGPRLSRETQYF. The chain couples TRBV7-9 to TRBJ2-5; D assignment may be TRBD1 or TRBD2 (5 bases each). The germline V and J ends were trimmed by 1 base and 5 bases, with 20 bases remaining between them. In germline, CDR1 is SEHNR, CDR2 FQNEAQ (reference sequence). CDR3 length: 17 amino acids.

V is TRBV7-6 and J is TRBJ2-5; D gene unclear. This CDR3 contains 12 residues. Germline assignment: CDR1 SGHVS and CDR2 FNYEAQ. The V end was cut by 4 bases, the J end by 7 bases, with 10 bases between. CDR3 loop: CASSYNTGTQYF. The CDR3 DNA reads as TGTGCCAGCAGCTATAACACTGGGACCCAGTACTTC.

A few counts support this clone. Here the CDR3 reads CASSPGKVGNYGYTF. Written as DNA, the CDR3 is TGTGCCAGCTCACCAGGAAAGGTTGGGAACTATGGCTACACCTTC. The chain couples TRBV18 to TRBJ1-2; D gene uncertain. Germline V gene data show CDR1 as KGHSH and CDR2 as LQKENI. The V end lost 2 bases, the J end lost 2 bases, and 12 bases lay between the germline ends. The CDR3 is made up of 15 amino acids.

The chain carries TRBV5-1 and TRBJ1-1, with 7 positions matching TRBD1. Unmatched junction bases numbered 8, after V lost 4 bases and J lost 8 bases. Germline V gene lookup returns CDR1 SGHRS and CDR2 YFSETQ. The CDR3 is 13 residues long. CDR3 in amino acids: CASSPGQAGEAFF. Here the CDR3 DNA reads TGCGCCAGCAGCCCTGGACAGGCCGGGGAAGCTTTCTTT.

The genes are TRBV2 and TRBJ2-2; a weak D match, TRBD2 (5 bases). The CDR3 loop spans 15 amino acids. Per germline, CDR1 SNHLY and CDR2 FYNNEI. The V gene lost 1 base and the J gene lost 5 bases, with 11 bases spanning the gap. The CDR3 DNA follows: TGTGCCAGCAGTGAAGAATTGCCGGGGACCGGGGAGCTGTTTTTT. Its protein is CASSEELPGTGELFF. The full variable domain, with the rest looked up from reference TRBV2 and TRBJ2-2, is EPEVTQTPSHQVTQMGQEVILRCVPISNHLYFYWYRQILGQKVEFLVSFYNNEISEKSEIFDDQFSVERPDGSNFTLKIRSTKLEDSAMYFCASSEELPGTGELFFGEGSRLTVL.

The rearrangement links TRBV15 to TRBJ2-5, with D possibly being TRBD1 (5 bases). Trimming pared 1 base from V and 1 base from J, leaving 10 bases between. The germline CDR1 and CDR2 sequences are LNHNV and YYDKDF (reference sequence). CDR3 length equals 15 residues. The CDR3 region is CATSRARTIQETQYF. The CDR3, as DNA: TGTGCCACCAGCAGAGCAAGGACAATCCAAGAGACCCAGTACTTC.

V usage is TRBV4-1 and J usage is TRBJ1-6; tentatively, D is TRBD1 (6 bases). Trimming took off 0 bases at V and 13 bases at J, with 16 bases between the two ends. The CDR3 runs 15 residues. Germline CDR1 reads MGHRA; CDR2 reads YSYEKL. The CDR3 region has the DNA TGCGCCAGCAGCCAAGATCCCCAGGGGCGCCCCCCCCTCCACTTT. This gives the protein CASSQDPQGRPPLHF.

The chain joins TRBV7-9 to TRBJ2-1, with D unclear. Germline V CDR1 and CDR2: SEHNR, FQNEAQ (reference sequence). The length of the CDR3 is 14 residues. Trimming left V 5 bases short and J 6 bases short, with 14 bases between. The CDR3 coding sequence is TGTGCCAGCAGCCCAATAGGTCTGGGCAATGAGCAGTTCTTC. As protein: CASSPIGLGNEQFF.

This clone has only a few counts. The genes are TRBV6-6 and TRBJ2-7, with TRBD1 identical over 10 bases. Germline-derived CDR1 and CDR2 are MNHNY and SVGAGI (reference sequence). CDR3 length: 15 amino acids. Trimming at V came to 6 bases and at J to 1 base, leaving 6 bases not matched to a gene. The DNA of the CDR3 is TGTGCCAGCAGACCCGGACAGGGGGGGTCCTACGAGCAGTACTTC. As protein: CASRPGQGGSYEQYF.

The chain employs TRBV2 and TRBJ2-5, with 8 bases that match TRBD1. The CDR3 runs 13 residues. With V trimmed by 3 bases and J by 10 bases, 7 bases remained unmatched. Germline CDR1 SNHLY, CDR2 FYNNEI. The CDR3 sequence is CASSEETGGHQYF. Here the CDR3 DNA reads TGTGCCAGCAGTGAGGAAACAGGGGGTCACCAGTACTTC.

V gene TRBV21-1 combines with J gene TRBJ1-5. TRBV21-1 constitutes a pseudogene. The CDR3 consists of 14 residues. For the CDR3, the DNA is TGTGCCAGCAGCAAAAGAGGCGGGAATCAGCCCCAGCATTTT. The encoded protein is CASSKRGGNQPQHF.

The chain has TRBV7-9 and TRBJ1-5; no firm D call. This CDR3 spans 14 amino acids. Germline lookup yields CDR1 SEHNR and CDR2 FQNEAQ (reference sequence). Trimming pared 6 bases from V and 4 bases from J, leaving 13 bases between. CDR3 amino acids: CASSSTDGNQPQHF. The CDR3 region has the DNA TGTGCCAGCAGTTCTACGGACGGGAATCAGCCCCAGCATTTT.

The chain recombines TRBV5-6 with TRBJ2-3; 8 nucleotides agree with TRBD1. The germline gives CDR1 SGHDT, CDR2 YYEEEE. The CDR3 loop spans 15 amino acids. J lost 5 bases, V lost 2 bases, and 7 bases had no gene match. The CDR3 nucleotides are TGTGCCAGCAGCTTAAAAAACAGGGGGAGAGATACGCAGTATTTT. As protein: CASSLKNRGRDTQYF.

The rearrangement links TRBV6-5 to TRBJ2-3, with D perhaps TRBD2 (6 bases). From germline, CDR1 is MNHEY and CDR2 SVGAGI. V was clipped by 5 bases and J by 2 bases, with 11 bases between them. The CDR3 covers 14 residues. The CDR3 reads CASSPRDFTDTQYF. CDR3 DNA: TGTGCCAGCAGTCCCCGGGACTTCACAGATACGCAGTATTTT.

This sequence joins TRBV6-1 and TRBJ2-2, with 10 positions matching TRBD1. V was clipped by 2 bases and J by 8 bases; unmatched bases: 11. The CDR3 contains 17 residues. Germline V gene sequence: CDR1 MNHNS, CDR2 SASEGT. The CDR3 here is CASSEMLGTGAVGELFF. The CDR3, as DNA: TGTGCCAGCAGTGAAATGTTAGGGACAGGGGCTGTGGGGGAGCTGTTTTTT.

The genes are TRBV5-1 and TRBJ1-2; 10 bases line up with TRBD1. Germline V gene lookup returns CDR1 SGHRS and CDR2 YFSETQ. This CDR3 has 16 amino acids. Trimming removed 5 bases from V and 4 bases from J; junction bases left unmatched: 11. CDR3 loop: CASRLYGTGDPYGYTF. CDR3 nucleotide sequence: TGCGCCAGCAGACTCTACGGGACAGGGGACCCCTATGGCTACACCTTC.

CDR3 amino acids: CASSQEGSRSGGPGNEQFF. In nucleotides, the CDR3 is TGTGCCAGCAGCCAAGAAGGGAGCAGGTCGGGGGGGCCAGGGAATGAGCAGTTCTTC. The gene calls are TRBV4-2 and TRBJ2-1; TRBD2 matches 8 bases. The CDR3 is 19 amino acids. V lost 0 bases, J lost 7 bases, and 17 bases stayed unmatched. Germline V gene sequence: CDR1 LGHNA, CDR2 YNFKEQ.

CDR3 amino acids: CASILGTGGTGELFF. CDR3 DNA: TGCGCCAGCATACTCGGGACAGGGGGAACCGGGGAGCTGTTTTTT. The chain has TRBV23-1 and TRBJ2-2, with 11 bases aligning to TRBD1. TRBV23-1 is sorted into the ORF group, with uncertain function. The trim removed 7 bases at V and 5 bases at J, leaving 6 bases unmatched. The length of the CDR3 is 15 residues.

V gene TRBV5-1 combines with J gene TRBJ1-6, with unresolved D. V lost 3 bases, J lost 7 bases, and 8 bases lay in between. CDR1 and CDR2 (germline): SGHRS, YFSETQ. This CDR3 has 13 residues. The CDR3: CASSWTANSPLHF. In DNA form, the CDR3 reads TGCGCCAGCAGCTGGACGGCGAATTCACCCCTCCACTTT. Full variable domain (outside the CDR3, taken from reference TRBV5-1 and TRBJ1-6): KAGVTQTPRYLIKTRGQQVTLSCSPISGHRSVSWYQQTPGQGLQFLFEYFSETQRNKGNFPGRFSGRQFSNSRSEMNVSTLELGDSALYLCASSWTANSPLHFGNGTRLTVT.

The V call is TRBV7-6, the J call TRBJ1-4, with a possible D match to TRBD1 (5 bases). Per germline, CDR1 SGHVS and CDR2 FNYEAQ. The CDR3 runs to 16 residues. Trimming cost V 0 bases and J 3 bases, with 11 bases left between them. CDR3 residues: CASSLALMGPNEKLFF. CDR3 bases: TGTGCCAGCAGCTTAGCGCTAATGGGACCTAATGAAAAACTGTTTTTT.

The chain employs TRBV27 and TRBJ2-1, with 7 bases identical to TRBD1. The CDR3 runs 14 residues. J gave up 4 bases and V 6 bases, and 6 bases lay outside the gene matches. Germline V gene sequence: CDR1 MNHEY, CDR2 SMNVEV (reference sequence). The CDR3 DNA sequence: TGTGCCAGCAGCCGACAGGGACCTTACAATGAGCAGTTCTTC. Its translation: CASSRQGPYNEQFF.

This clone has just a few counts. In DNA form, the CDR3 reads TGTGCCAGTAGGGACAGGGGGCTTCAGCCCCAGCATTTT. Translation: CASRDRGLQPQHF. This chain joins TRBV19 and TRBJ1-5, with 11 bases lining up with TRBD1. CDR1 is LNHDA and CDR2 is SQIVND in the germline V gene (reference sequence). The V gene end was trimmed by 6 bases and the J gene end by 6 bases; junction bases not matched to a gene: 1. The CDR3 has 13 residues.

This sequence joins TRBV7-3 and TRBJ2-3; 9 bases agree with TRBD2. Trimming removed 5 bases from V and 1 base from J; junction bases left unmatched: 4. CDR1 is SGHTA, CDR2 FQGTGA, per germline. The CDR3 spans 15 residues. CDR3 region: CASSTIAGGTDTQYF. CDR3 sequence (DNA): TGTGCCAGCAGCACGATAGCGGGGGGCACAGATACGCAGTATTTT.

This clone was counted a single time. CDR3 sequence: CASSHQGNEQFF. CDR3 in DNA: TGCGCCAGCAGCCACCAGGGCAATGAGCAGTTCTTC. V gene TRBV4-1 combines with J gene TRBJ2-1, with TRBD1 as a possible D gene (5 bases). The V end was cut by 3 bases, the J end by 6 bases, with 6 bases between. Looked up from germline, CDR1 is MGHRA and CDR2 is YSYEKL. CDR3 length equals 12 residues.

The gene calls are TRBV7-9 and TRBJ2-1; 11 positions match TRBD2. In germline, CDR1 is SEHNR, CDR2 FQNEAQ (reference sequence). CDR3 length: 18 amino acids. The V gene end was trimmed by 5 bases and the J gene end by 6 bases; junction bases not matched to a gene: 15. CDR3 residues: CASSLRLMGLAEVNEQFF. The CDR3 bases are TGTGCCAGCAGCCTACGACTTATGGGACTAGCGGAGGTCAATGAGCAGTTCTTC.

The rearrangement uses TRBV11-2 and TRBJ2-5; D unresolved. Germline CDR1 reads SGHAT; CDR2 reads FQNNGV. V lost 9 bases to trimming and J lost 1 base, with 6 bases between them. This CDR3 is built from 11 residues. The chain's CDR3 is CASGSQETQYF. In DNA form, the CDR3 reads TGTGCCAGTGGTTCCCAAGAGACCCAGTACTTC.

CDR3 DNA sequence: TGTGCCAGTAGTTCTCCACGGGACCGCTACGAGCAGTACTTC. This encodes CASSSPRDRYEQYF. The rearrangement uses TRBV19 and TRBJ2-7; possibly TRBD1 or TRBD2 for D (5 bases each). V dropped 5 bases and J dropped 3 bases, with 14 bases sitting between them. Per the germline V gene, CDR1 is LNHDA and CDR2 is SQIVND (reference sequence). The CDR3 contains 14 residues.

The V call is TRBV7-3, the J call TRBJ2-1; D not resolved. Per the germline V gene, CDR1 is SGHTA and CDR2 is FQGTGA. The CDR3 sequence is 14 residues long. V gave up 1 base and J gave up 5 bases, with 9 bases separating them. The CDR3 spells CASSLSNSNNEQFF. CDR3 coding DNA: TGTGCCAGCAGCTTAAGTAACTCAAACAATGAGCAGTTCTTC.

The chain employs TRBV2 and TRBJ2-1; D might be TRBD1 (5 bases). This CDR3 has 14 amino acids. Germline V CDR1 and CDR2: SNHLY, FYNNEI. V was cut by 3 bases and J by 4 bases, with 10 bases left in between. CDR3 sequence (DNA): TGTGCCAGCAGTGAGCAGGGCAGGTACAATGAGCAGTTCTTC. Translating gives CASSEQGRYNEQFF. The full variable domain, completed using reference TRBV2 and TRBJ2-1, is EPEVTQTPSHQVTQMGQEVILRCVPISNHLYFYWYRQILGQKVEFLVSFYNNEISEKSEIFDDQFSVERPDGSNFTLKIRSTKLEDSAMYFCASSEQGRYNEQFFGPGTRLTVL.